The sample holds one count of the clone carrying this T cell receptor beta chain. Its antigen is not identified. The CDR3 has 13 amino acids. Per the germline V gene, CDR1 is SGHVT and CDR2 is SQSDAQ. After removal of 5 bases from V and 6 bases from J, the junction contained 4 bases not matched to a gene. The data were taken from a study of cytomegalovirus exposure and HLA in healthy donors. It was with 60 Vbeta and 13 Jbeta primers that the PCR ran. Measured with immunoSEQ multiplex PCR; TCRdb has only the in-frame clones, and not every one. The data show about 200,000 clones, with around 75% seen just once and around 0.4% held by the top ten. Whole-study findings and limits: No immune exposure information besides CMV serostatus was available. A few V segments could not be told apart, such as TRBV6-2 and TRBV6-3, and were left out. A missense DCLRE1C variant was associated with V- and J-gene trimming of TCR beta chains in a later analysis, and an independent cohort replicated the association.

This receptor was taken from a male donor in good health and CMV-seropositive. The rearrangement links TRBV7-4 to TRBJ1-5; 7 nucleotides align to TRBD1. Source material: PBMCs. CDR3 DNA sequence: TGTGCCAGCAGCCCACAGGGGCGTCAGCCCCAGCATTTT. This translates into CASSPQGRQPQHF.